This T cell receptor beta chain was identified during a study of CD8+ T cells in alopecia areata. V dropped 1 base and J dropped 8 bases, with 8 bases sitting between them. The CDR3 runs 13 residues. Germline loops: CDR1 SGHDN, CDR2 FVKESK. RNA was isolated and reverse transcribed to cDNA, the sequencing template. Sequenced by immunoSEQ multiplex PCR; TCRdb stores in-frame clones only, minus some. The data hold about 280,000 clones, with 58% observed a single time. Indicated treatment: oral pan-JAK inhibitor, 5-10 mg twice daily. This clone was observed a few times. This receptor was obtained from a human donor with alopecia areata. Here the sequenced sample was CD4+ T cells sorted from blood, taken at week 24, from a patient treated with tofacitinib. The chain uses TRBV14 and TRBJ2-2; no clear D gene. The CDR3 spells CASSQVREGELFF. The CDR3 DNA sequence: TGTGCCAGCAGCCAAGTTCGAGAGGGGGAGCTGTTTTTT.